The 20 T cell receptor beta chains below all came from one sample that was sequenced in a study of T cells in Graves' hyperthyroidism and ophthalmopathy (dated by TCRdb to between 2019 and 2020). Library creation used multiplex PCR. TCRdb lists the instrument as Illumina HiSeq 2000. The TCR beta CDR3 regions were amplified from RNA transcripts. The first round of RT-PCR for the TCR CDR3 was performed with the HTBI primer set and the Qiagen OneStep RT-PCR kit. In TCRdb, the public reads were trimmed at Q25 with fastp and aligned with MiXCR, with productive beta chains retained. Rows are unified per CDR3 protein, each entry keeping the most common DNA and genes. Across this sample there are almost 250,000 distinct CDR3 sequences, with approximately 24% seen only once. Roughly 40% of the sample is held by the ten biggest clonotypes. Material for sequencing was blood. All receptors come from a woman aged 40 to 50 with Graves' ophthalmopathy.

Ten or more counts support this clonotype. The V call is TRBV6-2 or TRBV6-3, the J call TRBJ2-7; 13 bases are a match to TRBD2. The CDR3 length is 16 residues. Germline V gives CDR1 MNHEY, CDR2 SVGEGT. V was pared by 2 bases and J by 3 bases, with 4 bases of the junction left unmatched. CDR3 coding DNA: TGTGCCAGCAGTTACGGGACTAGCGGGGCTAACTACGAGCAGTACTTC. Amino acids: CASSYGTSGANYEQYF.

This clonotype was recorded at least ten times. V gene TRBV11-2 combines with J gene TRBJ2-5, with 12 nucleotides matching TRBD2. Looked up from germline, CDR1 is SGHAT and CDR2 is FQNNGV. V gave up 2 bases and J gave up 4 bases; unmatched junction bases: 5. The CDR3 totals 16 residues. The CDR3 DNA reads TGTGCCAGCAGCTTAAATCTACTAGCGGGAGGAGAGACCCAGTACTTC. Residues: CASSLNLLAGGETQYF.

This clonotype has ten or more counts. The chain carries TRBV6-5 and TRBJ1-1, with TRBD1 as a possible D gene (5 bases). There are 12 residues in the CDR3. Trimming removed 2 bases from V and 9 bases from J, with 10 bases in between. Germline V lookup: CDR1 MNHEY, CDR2 SVGAGI. The CDR3 DNA reads TGTGCCAGCAGTTACGGGGGGTCGAAAGCTTTCTTT. Translating gives CASSYGGSKAFF.

The CDR3 is CASSGLGGETQYF. The CDR3 DNA follows: TGTGCCAGCAGTGGATTGGGCGGCGAGACCCAGTACTTC. This chain joins TRBV2 and TRBJ2-5; D is unresolved. The CDR3 totals 13 residues. V lost 4 bases, J lost 5 bases, and 11 bases lay in between. The germline V gene has CDR1 SNHLY and CDR2 FYNNEI.

This clonotype was detected ten times or more. The V gene is TRBV7-2, the J gene TRBJ2-7; 11 bases are a match to TRBD1. V lost 5 bases, J lost 4 bases, and 7 bases stayed unmatched. CDR1 is SGHTA, CDR2 FQGNSA, per germline. The CDR3 has 15 residues. CDR3 loop: CASSQRTGGVYEQYF. The DNA of the CDR3 is TGTGCCAGCAGCCAAAGGACAGGGGGCGTTTACGAGCAGTACTTC.

The V and J genes are TRBV4-2 and TRBJ2-3; TRBD2 might be the D (6 bases). This CDR3 region has 16 residues. Germline V gene lookup returns CDR1 LGHNA and CDR2 YNFKEQ. Trimming took off 0 bases at V and 2 bases at J, with 12 bases between the two ends. Here the CDR3 DNA reads TGTGCCAGCAGCCAAGACGGGGGAGACTCCACAGATACGCAGTATTTT. It is translated as CASSQDGGDSTDTQYF.

This clonotype has a count of ten or more. CDR3 protein: CASSLAGAEETQYF. The CDR3, as DNA: TGTGCCAGCAGTTTGGCGGGAGCTGAAGAGACCCAGTACTTC. The rearrangement joins TRBV28 to TRBJ2-5; 7 bases match TRBD2. From germline, CDR1 is MDHEN and CDR2 SYDVKM. The V segment lost 3 bases and the J segment 3 bases; nucleotides outside the gene matches: 4. The CDR3 totals 14 residues.

This clonotype came up many times. V and J are TRBV6-5 and TRBJ2-4, with D possibly called TRBD1 or TRBD2 (5 bases each). Germline loops: CDR1 MNHEY, CDR2 SVGAGI. CDR3 length: 13 amino acids. The V end lost 2 bases, the J end lost 6 bases, and 8 bases lay between the germline ends. The CDR3 spells CASSYTRGNIQYF. CDR3 in DNA: TGTGCCAGCAGTTACACTAGGGGAAACATTCAGTACTTC.

This clonotype has ten or more counts. The rearrangement links TRBV7-2 to TRBJ1-3, with D possibly TRBD1 on 5 matching bases. The V and J ends lost 5 bases and 1 base respectively, with 9 bases between them. There are 14 residues in the CDR3. CDR1 and CDR2 (germline): SGHTA, FQGNSA. CDR3 DNA sequence: TGTGCCAGCAGCCCGCAGGGATCTGGAAACACCATATATTTT. This sequence encodes CASSPQGSGNTIYF.

About this clonotype itself: This may come from a read error, since a much larger clone is one base off. The chain has TRBV7-9 and TRBJ1-1, with 12 bases aligning to TRBD1. The germline gives CDR1 SEHNR, CDR2 FQNEAQ (reference sequence). The ends lost 2 bases at V and 7 bases at J; junction bases unmatched: 5. The CDR3 has 15 residues. The CDR3 region has the DNA TGTGCCAGCAGCTTAACGGGACAGGGGGCCATTGAAGCTTTCTTT. It translates to CASSLTGQGAIEAFF.

This clonotype was detected many times. The chain is built from TRBV12-3 or TRBV12-4 and TRBJ2-7; TRBD1 matches 7 bases. This CDR3 is 13 amino acids long. The junction had 4 bases not matched to a gene; V was cut back by 8 bases and J by 0 bases. The CDR3 here is CASVDRNSYEQYF. Written as DNA, the CDR3 is TGTGCCAGCGTGGACAGGAACTCCTACGAGCAGTACTTC.

This clonotype showed up just a few times. V and J are TRBV6-5 and TRBJ2-7; maybe TRBD1 (7 bases). Germline V gene lookup returns CDR1 MNHEY and CDR2 SVGAGI. The CDR3 loop spans 15 amino acids. Trimming shortened V by 4 bases and J by 1 base, and 14 bases separated the two germline ends. The CDR3: CASSFEQGRSYEQYF. The CDR3 coding sequence is TGTGCCAGCAGTTTTGAACAGGGGAGGTCCTACGAGCAGTACTTC.

The gene calls are TRBV11-1 and TRBJ2-5; 11 bases map to TRBD2. V gave up 4 bases and J gave up 4 bases; unmatched junction bases: 11. Germline loops: CDR1 SGHAT, CDR2 FQDESV (reference sequence). The CDR3 runs to 17 residues. In DNA, the CDR3 is TGTGCCAGCAGCTACCCCACTAGCGGGAGAGTAGGAGAGACCCAGTACTTC. It codes for CASSYPTSGRVGETQYF.

This clonotype was recorded at least ten times. The V call is TRBV19, the J call TRBJ1-5; D perhaps matches TRBD1 (6 bases). This CDR3 contains 14 residues. Germline CDR1 LNHDA, CDR2 SQIVND (reference sequence). V was cut by 7 bases and J by 2 bases, with 12 bases left in between. The DNA of the CDR3 is TGTGCCAGTATTGGCAGGGGAGGCAATCAGCCCCAGCATTTT. This sequence encodes CASIGRGGNQPQHF. The entire variable domain, with the rest obtained from reference TRBV19 and TRBJ1-5, is as follows: DGGITQSPKYLFRKEGQNVTLSCEQNLNHDAMYWYRQDPGQGLRLIYYSQIVNDFQKGDIAEGYSVSREKKESFPLTVTSAQKNPTAFYLCASIGRGGNQPQHFGDGTRLSIL.

This chain joins TRBV5-1 and TRBJ1-2, with 7 bases lining up with TRBD1. The junction had 7 bases not matched to a gene; V was cut back by 0 bases and J by 2 bases. In germline, CDR1 is SGHRS, CDR2 YFSETQ. There are 16 residues in the CDR3. CDR3 nucleotides: TGCGCCAGCAGCTTGGCCGGGGACAGAAACAACTATGGCTACACCTTC. It is translated as CASSLAGDRNNYGYTF.

The chain links TRBV4-2 to TRBJ1-2, with 8 positions matching TRBD1. Germline trimming cut 5 bases from V and 0 bases from J; bases unmatched to any gene: 8. Germline loops: CDR1 LGHNA, CDR2 YNFKEQ. The CDR3 consists of 16 residues. The CDR3 DNA is TGTGCCAGCAGCAAGACAGGGGAGGCCTCTAACTATGGCTACACCTTC. It specifies CASSKTGEASNYGYTF.

In this sample, this clonotype is medium-sized (0.01 to 0.1%). The chain recombines TRBV7-3 with TRBJ2-2, with D tentatively TRBD2 (6 bases). With 2 bases removed from V and 8 bases from J, the gap between germline ends came to 6 bases. The germline V gene has CDR1 SGHTA and CDR2 FQGTGA. The length of the CDR3 is 12 residues. This chain's CDR3 is CASSLAGGELFF. The CDR3 DNA reads as TGTGCCAGCAGCTTAGCGGGAGGGGAGCTGTTTTTT.

The table lists this clonotype with many counts. This chain connects TRBV6-2 or TRBV6-3 to TRBJ1-5, with 10 bases matching TRBD1. The CDR3 covers 19 residues. V lost 0 bases, J lost 3 bases, and 11 bases stayed unmatched. CDR1 and CDR2 (germline): MNHEY, SVGEGT. CDR3 residues: CASSYSRRTGGIINQPQHF. The CDR3 nucleotides read TGTGCCAGCAGTTACTCTCGTCGGACAGGGGGGATTATCAATCAGCCCCAGCATTTT.

This clonotype showed up many times. This chain connects TRBV6-2 or TRBV6-3 to TRBJ1-1; a possible D gene is TRBD1 (5 bases). This CDR3 is built from 12 residues. V lost 8 bases to trimming and J lost 12 bases, with 19 bases between them. CDR1 is MNHEY, CDR2 SVGEGT, per germline. Here the CDR3 reads CASGLGVTVPFF. CDR3 DNA sequence: TGTGCCAGCGGCCTAGGGGTTACCGTCCCTTTCTTT.

The chain uses TRBV27 and TRBJ1-2; TRBD1 might be the D (5 bases). V lost 0 bases to trimming and J lost 4 bases, with 12 bases between them. The CDR3 runs to 15 residues. CDR1 and CDR2 (germline): MNHEY, SMNVEV (reference sequence). CDR3 in DNA: TGTGCCAGCAGTTTATCAGCAGGGACGGTCTATGGCTACACCTTC. Residues: CASSLSAGTVYGYTF.